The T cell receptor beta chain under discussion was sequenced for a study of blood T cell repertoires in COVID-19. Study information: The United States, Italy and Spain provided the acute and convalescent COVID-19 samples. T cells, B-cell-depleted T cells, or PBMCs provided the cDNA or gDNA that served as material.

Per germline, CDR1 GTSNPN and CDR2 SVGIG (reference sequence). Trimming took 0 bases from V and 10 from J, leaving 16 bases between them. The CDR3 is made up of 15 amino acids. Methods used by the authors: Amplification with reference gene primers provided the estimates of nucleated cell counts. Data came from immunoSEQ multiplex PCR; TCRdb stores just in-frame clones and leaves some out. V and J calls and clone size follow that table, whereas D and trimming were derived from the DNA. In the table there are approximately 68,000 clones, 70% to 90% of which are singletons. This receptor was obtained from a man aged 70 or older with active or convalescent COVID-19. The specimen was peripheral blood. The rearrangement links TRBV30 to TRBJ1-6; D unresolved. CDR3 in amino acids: CAWSVRGGWYSPLHF. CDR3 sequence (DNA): TGTGCCTGGAGTGTACGGGGAGGTTGGTACTCACCCCTCCACTTT.